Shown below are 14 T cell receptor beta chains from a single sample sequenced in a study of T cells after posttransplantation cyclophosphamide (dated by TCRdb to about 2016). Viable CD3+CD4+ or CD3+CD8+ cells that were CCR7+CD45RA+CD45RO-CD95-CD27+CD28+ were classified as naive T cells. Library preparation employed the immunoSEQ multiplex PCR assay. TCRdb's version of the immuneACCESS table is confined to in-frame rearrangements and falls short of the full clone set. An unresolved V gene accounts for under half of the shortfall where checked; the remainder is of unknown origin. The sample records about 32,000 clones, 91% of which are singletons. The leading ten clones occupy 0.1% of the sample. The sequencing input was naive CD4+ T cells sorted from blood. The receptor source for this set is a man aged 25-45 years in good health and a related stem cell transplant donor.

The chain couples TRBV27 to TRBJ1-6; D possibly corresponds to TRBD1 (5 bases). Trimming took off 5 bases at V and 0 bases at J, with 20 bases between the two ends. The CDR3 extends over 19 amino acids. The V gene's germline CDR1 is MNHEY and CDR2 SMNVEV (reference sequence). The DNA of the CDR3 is TGTGCCAGCAGTCGCATAGGTGGGGGGTCGAGCTCCTATAATTCACCCCTCCACTTT. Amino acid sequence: CASSRIGGGSSSYNSPLHF.

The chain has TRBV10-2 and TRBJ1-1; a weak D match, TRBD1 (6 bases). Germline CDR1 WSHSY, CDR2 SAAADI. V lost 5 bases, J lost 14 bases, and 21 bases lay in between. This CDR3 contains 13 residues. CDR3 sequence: CASSPSGALWSFF. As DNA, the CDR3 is TGCGCCAGCAGTCCCTCAGGGGCCTTGTGGAGCTTCTTT.

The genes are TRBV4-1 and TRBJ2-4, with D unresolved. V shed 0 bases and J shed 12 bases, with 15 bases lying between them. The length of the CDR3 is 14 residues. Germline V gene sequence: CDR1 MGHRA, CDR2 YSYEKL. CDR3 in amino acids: CASSQEVPMAGQYF. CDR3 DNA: TGCGCCAGCAGCCAAGAAGTCCCGATGGCTGGTCAGTACTTC.

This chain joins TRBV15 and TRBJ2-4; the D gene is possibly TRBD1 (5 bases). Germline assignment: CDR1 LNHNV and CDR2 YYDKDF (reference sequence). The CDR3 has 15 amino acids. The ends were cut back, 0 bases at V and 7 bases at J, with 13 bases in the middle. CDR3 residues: CATSRDRGRANIQYF. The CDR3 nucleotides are TGTGCCACCAGCAGAGATCGAGGCAGGGCTAACATTCAGTACTTC.

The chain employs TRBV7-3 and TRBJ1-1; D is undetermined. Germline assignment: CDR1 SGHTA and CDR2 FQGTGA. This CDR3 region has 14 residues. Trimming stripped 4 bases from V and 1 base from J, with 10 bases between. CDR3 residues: CASSSGISNTEAFF. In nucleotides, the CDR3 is TGTGCCAGCAGCTCGGGGATATCGAACACTGAAGCTTTCTTT.

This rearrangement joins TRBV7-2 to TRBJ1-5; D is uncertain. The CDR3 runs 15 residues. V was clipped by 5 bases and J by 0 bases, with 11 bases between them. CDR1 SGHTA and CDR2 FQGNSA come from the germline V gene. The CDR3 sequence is CASSPTVNSNQPQHF. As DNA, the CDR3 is TGTGCCAGCAGCCCAACGGTTAATAGCAATCAGCCCCAGCATTTT.

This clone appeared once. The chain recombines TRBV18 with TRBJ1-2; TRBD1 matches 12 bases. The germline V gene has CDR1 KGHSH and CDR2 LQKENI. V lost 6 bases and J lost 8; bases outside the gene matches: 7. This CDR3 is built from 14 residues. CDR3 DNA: TGTGCCAGCTCTCCGGGACAGGGGGCGCGCGGCTACACCTTC. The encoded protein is CASSPGQGARGYTF.

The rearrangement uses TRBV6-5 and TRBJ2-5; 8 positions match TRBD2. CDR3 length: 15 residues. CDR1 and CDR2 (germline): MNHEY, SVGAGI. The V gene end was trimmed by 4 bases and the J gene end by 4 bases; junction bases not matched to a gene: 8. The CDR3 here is CASSLPGGPPETQYF. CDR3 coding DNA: TGTGCCAGCAGTTTACCGGGGGGGCCGCCAGAGACCCAGTACTTC.

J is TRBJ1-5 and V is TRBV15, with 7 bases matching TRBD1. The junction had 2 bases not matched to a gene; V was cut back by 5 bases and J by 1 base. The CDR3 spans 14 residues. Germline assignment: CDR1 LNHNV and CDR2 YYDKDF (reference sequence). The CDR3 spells CATSGTESNQPQHF. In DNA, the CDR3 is TGTGCCACCAGCGGGACAGAAAGCAATCAGCCCCAGCATTTT. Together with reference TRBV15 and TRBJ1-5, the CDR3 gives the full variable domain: DAMVIQNPRYQVTQFGKPVTLSCSQTLNHNVMYWYQQKSSQAPKLLFHYYDKDFNNEADTPDNFQSRRPNTSFCFLDIRSPGLGDTAMYLCATSGTESNQPQHFGDGTRLSIL.

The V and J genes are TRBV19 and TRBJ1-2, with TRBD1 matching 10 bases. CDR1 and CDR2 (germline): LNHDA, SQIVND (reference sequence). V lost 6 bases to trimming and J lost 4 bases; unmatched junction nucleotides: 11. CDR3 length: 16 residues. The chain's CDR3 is CASSQSGTGVIYGYTF. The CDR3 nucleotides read TGTGCCAGTAGCCAATCCGGGACAGGGGTAATCTATGGCTACACCTTC.

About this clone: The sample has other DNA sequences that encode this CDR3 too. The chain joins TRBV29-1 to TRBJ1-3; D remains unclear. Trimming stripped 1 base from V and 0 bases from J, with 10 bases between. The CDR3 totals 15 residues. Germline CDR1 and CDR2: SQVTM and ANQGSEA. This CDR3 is CSVEGERYSGNTIYF. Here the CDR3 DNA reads TGCAGCGTTGAAGGGGAGAGATACTCTGGAAACACCATATATTTT.

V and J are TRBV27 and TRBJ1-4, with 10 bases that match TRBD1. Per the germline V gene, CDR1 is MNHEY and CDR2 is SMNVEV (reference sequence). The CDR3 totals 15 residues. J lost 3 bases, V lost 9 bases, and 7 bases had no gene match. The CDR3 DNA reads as TGTGCCAGTGGGGACAGGGGCATATCTAATGAAAAACTGTTTTTT. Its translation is CASGDRGISNEKLFF. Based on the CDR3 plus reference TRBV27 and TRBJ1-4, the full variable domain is EAQVTQNPRYLITVTGKKLTVTCSQNMNHEYMSWYRQDPGLGLRQIYYSMNVEVTDKGDVPEGYKVSRKEKRNFPLILESPSPNQTSLYFCASGDRGISNEKLFFGSGTQLSVL.

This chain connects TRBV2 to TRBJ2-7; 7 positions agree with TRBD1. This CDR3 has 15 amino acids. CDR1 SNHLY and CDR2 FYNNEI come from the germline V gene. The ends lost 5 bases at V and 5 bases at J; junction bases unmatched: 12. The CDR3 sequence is CASSPGTEKIHEQYF. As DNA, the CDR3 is TGTGCCAGCAGTCCGGGGACAGAAAAAATCCACGAGCAGTACTTC. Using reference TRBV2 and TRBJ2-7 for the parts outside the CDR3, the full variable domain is EPEVTQTPSHQVTQMGQEVILRCVPISNHLYFYWYRQILGQKVEFLVSFYNNEISEKSEIFDDQFSVERPDGSNFTLKIRSTKLEDSAMYFCASSPGTEKIHEQYFGPGTRLTVT.

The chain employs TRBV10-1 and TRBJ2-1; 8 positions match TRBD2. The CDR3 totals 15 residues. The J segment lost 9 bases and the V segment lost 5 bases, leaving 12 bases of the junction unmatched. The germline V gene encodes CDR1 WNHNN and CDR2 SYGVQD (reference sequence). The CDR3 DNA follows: TGCGCCAGCAGTTTATCCCCAGCGGGGGTTGGTGAGCAGTTCTTC. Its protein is CASSLSPAGVGEQFF.